The entry below gives a single T cell receptor (beta chain) sequence along with its context. Treatment specified: some 20 received Ad26.COV2.S at low or high dose, single or two shots; 5 received placebo; per-sample allocation not given. Following the first vaccine or placebo injection, samples were taken on day 63. The data were produced by immunoSEQ multiplex PCR, yet TCRdb's version contains in-frame clones alone and is incomplete. The table shows about 680,000 clones, with 89% occurring only once. The sample comes from a study of Ad26.COV2.S vaccination and SARS-CoV-2 variants. V gave up 5 bases and J gave up 0 bases, with 14 bases separating them. This CDR3 contains 16 residues. CDR1 and CDR2 (germline): LNHDA, SQIVND (reference sequence).

The chain links TRBV19 to TRBJ1-5; D unclear. The source of this sequence is a person aged 18-60 years who received the Ad26.COV2.S COVID-19 vaccine or a placebo. Sequenced material: peripheral blood, taken in a trial of Ad26.COV2.S vaccine versus placebo. CDR3 sequence reads: CASSSGWRPSNQPQHF. In DNA, the CDR3 is TGTGCCAGTAGTTCCGGGTGGCGGCCTAGCAATCAGCCCCAGCATTTT.